Here is one TCR beta chain with its context. Via MiXCR, TCRdb re-called the reads, giving one row per CDR3 protein. Among a few hundred thousand distinct CDR3 sequences listed, around 27% were seen once. The source of the sample is a study of T cell repertoires in cytomegalovirus infection. Germline CDR1 is LNHNV and CDR2 is YYDKDF (reference sequence). The CDR3 totals 14 residues. Trimming shortened V by 5 bases and J by 4 bases, and 11 bases separated the two germline ends. The source of this sequence is a human donor in good health (CMV status not recorded). Some clones in this sample may be carry-over from other donors' samples. Sequenced input: PBMCs. This rearrangement joins TRBV15 to TRBJ1-4; tentatively, D is TRBD1 (5 bases). The CDR3 spells CATSRQGFNEKLFF. The CDR3 DNA reads TGTGCCACCAGCCGCCAGGGATTTAATGAAAAACTGTTTTTT.